Included here is one T cell receptor (beta chain) sequence, with context. No antigen is known for it. The germline CDR1 and CDR2 sequences are MNHNS and SASEGT. There are 15 residues in the CDR3. This sample is part of a study of monozygotic twins with inflammatory bowel disease. Study-level points and caveats: No one strong IBD-associated signal or clonotype was supported. Researchers were unable to tell different T cell subtypes apart.

The template was total RNA from whole blood, with no T cell sorting. Two nested PCRs, roughly 16 and 10 cycles, amplified TCRalpha and TCRbeta cDNA. TCRdb re-called the 5' RACE reads; every CDR3 protein appears as one record, without DNA. The sample holds about 450,000 distinct CDR3 sequences. The chain uses TRBV6-1 and TRBJ1-6; TCRdb designates TRBD1, a call that cannot be tested without DNA. The sequence derives from a human donor with ulcerative colitis or Crohn's disease, or a healthy co-twin of an affected twin (not recorded which). The sequencing sample was made of blood. CDR3: CASSDRDRVNSPLHF.